This T cell receptor (beta chain) was recovered during a study of vaccination and CD4 T cells after COVID-19. Study-wide background: Six males and four females, two of them Hispanic, were enrolled as convalescents. Study outcomes and limitations: The researchers studied relatively few convalescent patients and omitted early post-infection timepoints. Spike mono-reactivity was evident in 304 of the 307 vaccine-specific clones derived from convalescent patients.

V was trimmed by 2 bases and J by 7 bases, leaving 8 bases between them. The CDR3 consists of 13 residues. CDR1 and CDR2 (germline): SGHTA, FQGNSA. This sample's time point: late sampling 161 to 241 days after vaccination in a few convalescent patients. Stated treatment: roughly 10-day PBMC culture with coronavirus spike peptide pools or control peptides (ViraFEST assay). Days 3 and 7 saw half the medium replaced with fresh IL-2 medium. Points on this clonotype: Its target is unknown.

Sequenced with the Oncomine TCR Beta short-read assay was DNA taken from cultured CD4+ T cells. TCRdb re-derived calls from the PCR reads in MiXCR, one entry per CDR3 protein. The sample includes 21,000 or so distinct CDR3 sequences, approximately 41% of them seen just once. The starting material was CD4+ T cells from blood, cultured in vitro, obtained about 7 months after SARS-CoV-2 vaccination. The chain recombines TRBV7-2 with TRBJ2-2; no definite D call. This clonotype originated in a human donor who had recovered from COVID-19. The CDR3 is CASSLPAVGELFF. The CDR3 DNA is TGTGCCAGCAGCTTACCGGCGGTCGGGGAGCTGTTTTTT.